This entry concerns a single TCR beta chain. Only in-frame clones appear in the TCRdb table, and some are missing; sequencing was by immunoSEQ multiplex PCR. This sample has about 2.3 million clones; less than 95% occur once, and the top ten carry 0.37%. These data are taken from a study of shared clonotypes between healthy human individuals. Across the whole study: A donor's plate count was three for CD4 naive and three for CD4 memory; CD8 naive had two and CD8 memory one.

The germline V gene encodes CDR1 MNHEY and CDR2 SVGAGI. The trim removed 5 bases at V and 3 bases at J, leaving 6 bases unmatched. CDR3 length: 14 residues. The sequencing sample was made of naive CD4+ T cells from PBMCs. Subset given: CD45RA+ positively selected. The gene calls are TRBV6-5 and TRBJ2-7, with TRBD2 matching over 8 bases. The TCR was taken from a man aged 18 to 35 in good health. Some clones in this sample may be carry-over from other donors' samples. The CDR3 DNA reads as TGTGCCAGCAGTAAAACGGGGACTAGCTACGAGCAGTACTTC. Encoded protein: CASSKTGTSYEQYF.